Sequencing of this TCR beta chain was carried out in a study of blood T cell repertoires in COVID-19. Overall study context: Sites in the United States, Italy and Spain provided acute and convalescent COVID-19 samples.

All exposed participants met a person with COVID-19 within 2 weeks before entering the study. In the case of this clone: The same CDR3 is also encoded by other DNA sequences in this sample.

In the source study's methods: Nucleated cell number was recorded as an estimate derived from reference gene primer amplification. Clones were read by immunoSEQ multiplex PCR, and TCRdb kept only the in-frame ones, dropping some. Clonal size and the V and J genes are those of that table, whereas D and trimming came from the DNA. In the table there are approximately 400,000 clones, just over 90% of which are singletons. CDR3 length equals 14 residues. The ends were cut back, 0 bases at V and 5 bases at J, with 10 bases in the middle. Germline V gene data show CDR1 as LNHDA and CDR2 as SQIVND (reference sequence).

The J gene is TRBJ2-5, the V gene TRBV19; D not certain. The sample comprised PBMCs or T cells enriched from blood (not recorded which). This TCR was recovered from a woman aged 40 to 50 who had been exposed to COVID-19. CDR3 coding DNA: TGTGCCAGTAGTATAGATAGGATGCGGGAGACCCAGTACTTC. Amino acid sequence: CASSIDRMRETQYF.